This TCR beta chain was identified in a study of identical twins. The study, taken as a whole, reports: Twins showed weaker excess sharing in their beta out-of-frame sequences.

In this sample, this clonotype turned up a few times. What it binds is not known. The V gene end was trimmed by 8 bases and the J gene end by 3 bases; junction bases not matched to a gene: 10. This CDR3 region has 15 residues. Template switching (which added a universal primer site) was used, and cDNA carried unique molecular identifiers. TCRdb reanalysed the 5' RACE reads using MiXCR and keeps one entry per CDR3 protein. Of 540,000 or so distinct CDR3 sequences listed, about 22% are singletons. These sequences were also reported in another study, on yellow fever vaccine responses in identical twins.

This TCR came from a woman aged 18-29 years in good health. The sample comprised CD4+ T cells sorted from blood. The chain combines TRBV12-3 or TRBV12-4 with TRBJ2-3; 8 positions match TRBD2. The CDR3 protein is CASGSGGQLTDTQYF. In DNA, the CDR3 is TGTGCCAGCGGATCGGGGGGGCAGCTAACAGATACGCAGTATTTT.